One sample yielded the 6 T cell receptor beta chains listed below, sequenced in a study of regulatory T cells in long-lasting Graves disease. Time point: newly diagnosed GD, antithyroid drugs for less than 3 months. PBMCs were the source of the RNA used for TCR sequencing. The authors built TCR beta libraries using iRepertoire HTBI primers and Arm-PCR of CDR3 regions. TCRdb used MiXCR to reprocess the multiplex PCR reads, holding one entry per CDR3 protein. The table records 350,000 to 500,000 distinct CDR3 sequences, 13% to 15% of them present only once. These sequences were also reported in another study, on T cells in Graves' hyperthyroidism and ophthalmopathy.

Sample: peripheral blood mononuclear cells (PBMCs), taken at new diagnosis, from a patient treated with antithyroid drugs. These receptors were obtained from a woman between 50 and 59 years old with Graves disease.

This clonotype was recorded many times. V and J are TRBV3-1 and TRBJ2-1; weak D call: TRBD2 (6 bases). V dropped 2 bases and J dropped 4 bases, with 9 bases sitting between them. This CDR3 has 14 amino acids. Per germline, CDR1 LGHDT and CDR2 YNNKEL (reference sequence). CDR3 loop: CASSQHSGYNEQFF. The CDR3 nucleotides read TGTGCCAGCAGCCAACATAGCGGATACAATGAGCAGTTCTTC.

In its sample, this clonotype was seen many times. The V and J genes are TRBV7-2 and TRBJ2-5; 13 nucleotides align to TRBD2. V was pared by 5 bases and J by 9 bases, with 9 bases of the junction left unmatched. CDR3 length equals 15 residues. Per the germline V gene, CDR1 is SGHTA and CDR2 is FQGNSA. CDR3 residues: CASSGTSGRARAQYF. The CDR3 coding sequence is TGTGCCAGCAGCGGAACTAGCGGGAGGGCCCGAGCCCAGTACTTC.

This clonotype was recorded at least ten times. The genes are TRBV4-1 and TRBJ2-5; D not resolved. The ends were cut back, 1 base at V and 5 bases at J, with 8 bases in the middle. Germline loops: CDR1 MGHRA, CDR2 YSYEKL. The CDR3 loop spans 13 amino acids. The CDR3 DNA reads as TGCGCCAGCAGCCAAGTAGGGCTGGAGACCCAGTACTTC. This encodes CASSQVGLETQYF.

This clonotype was counted at least ten times. V gene TRBV28 combines with J gene TRBJ2-4, with D perhaps TRBD2 (5 bases). The germline CDR1 and CDR2 sequences are MDHEN and SYDVKM. V lost 2 bases and J 1 base, leaving 6 bases between the germline ends. This CDR3 has 14 amino acids. CDR3 DNA sequence: TGTGCCAGCAGTTTACTAGCTGCCAAAAACATTCAGTACTTC. Translating it yields CASSLLAAKNIQYF.

The table lists this clonotype with a few counts. This sequence joins TRBV3-1 and TRBJ1-2; a possible D gene is TRBD1 (5 bases). From germline, CDR1 is LGHDT and CDR2 YNNKEL (reference sequence). This CDR3 region has 15 residues. V was clipped by 4 bases and J by 7 bases, with 19 bases between them. Here the CDR3 reads CASSPEGGGIGGYTF. The CDR3 DNA is TGTGCCAGCAGCCCCGAGGGCGGGGGGATCGGTGGCTACACCTTC.

This clonotype was recorded at least ten times. A read error may account for a junction end that differs from germline. V is TRBV12-3 or TRBV12-4 and J is TRBJ2-4; D is perhaps TRBD1 or TRBD2 (5 bases each). CDR3 length equals 16 residues. The CDR3: CASSLGPGTTNLPRSF. CDR3 nucleotides: TGTGCCAGCAGTTTAGGTCCGGGGACCACGAACTTACCTAGGTCCTTC.